Below, 10 T cell receptor beta chains from the same sample are listed, as sequenced in a study of PD-1 blockade in classical Hodgkin lymphoma. Each and every patient relapsed after autologous stem cell transplantation, and patients got differing brentuximab vedotin exposure. Here immunoSEQ multiplex PCR was the method, and the copy in TCRdb shows in-frame clones only, minus some. In the table there are 20,000 to 30,000 clones, about 83% of which are singletons. The sequencing here drew on peripheral blood mononuclear cells (PBMCs), taken before the second cycle of nivolumab. These receptors were collected from a human donor with classical Hodgkin lymphoma.

The rearrangement uses TRBV28 and TRBJ2-7; TRBD2 matches at 12 bases. Per germline, CDR1 MDHEN and CDR2 SYDVKM. The V segment lost 6 bases and the J segment 4 bases; nucleotides outside the gene matches: 4. The CDR3 sequence is 14 residues long. CDR3 region: CASSPGTSGYEQYF. In DNA, the CDR3 is TGTGCCAGCAGCCCCGGGACTAGCGGGTACGAGCAGTACTTC.

The chain employs TRBV25-1 and TRBJ2-3; D is ambiguous. Germline values: CDR1 MGHDK, CDR2 SYGVNS. Trimming took off 1 base at V and 2 bases at J, with 10 bases between the two ends. This CDR3 is built from 15 residues. CDR3 bases: TGTGCCAGCAGTGAATTTAGAACCCACACAGATACGCAGTATTTT. Its protein is CASSEFRTHTDTQYF.

This clone was seen just once. The chain employs TRBV5-1 and TRBJ1-1, with 7 bases lining up with TRBD1. Germline trimming cut 4 bases from V and 1 base from J; bases unmatched to any gene: 10. CDR1 is SGHRS, CDR2 YFSETQ, per germline. The CDR3 is 16 amino acids. In nucleotides, the CDR3 is TGCGCCAGCAGCCCTGCTTACAGGGGAAGGAACACTGAAGCTTTCTTT. Its translation is CASSPAYRGRNTEAFF.

The rearrangement joins TRBV27 to TRBJ2-7; the D is unclear. Trimming removed 1 base from V and 6 bases from J, with 4 bases in between. CDR1 and CDR2 (germline): MNHEY, SMNVEV (reference sequence). This CDR3 comprises 11 residues. The CDR3 is CASSLLREQYF. CDR3 nucleotides: TGTGCCAGCAGTTTATTGCGCGAGCAGTACTTC.

The chain has TRBV7-2 and TRBJ2-1, with 10 bases fitting TRBD2. V lost 3 bases to trimming and J lost 8 bases; unmatched junction nucleotides: 4. The CDR3 has 14 amino acids. In germline, CDR1 is SGHTA, CDR2 FQGNSA. This chain's CDR3 is CASSFGLAAYEQFF. CDR3 coding DNA: TGTGCCAGCAGCTTCGGACTAGCGGCGTATGAGCAGTTCTTC.

This clone is judged medium-sized. V is TRBV11-2 and J is TRBJ2-7; 7 positions match TRBD2. Germline-derived CDR1 and CDR2 are SGHAT and FQNNGV. V gave up 2 bases and J gave up 4 bases; unmatched junction bases: 11. The CDR3 runs 16 residues. As DNA, the CDR3 is TGTGCCAGCAGCTTATCTAGCGGATATCTATTGTACGAGCAGTACTTC. This codes for CASSLSSGYLLYEQYF.

V gene TRBV5-1 combines with J gene TRBJ2-3; 9 bases align to TRBD1. The CDR3 sequence is 16 residues long. Trimming removed 0 bases from V and 6 bases from J; junction bases left unmatched: 8. Looked up from germline, CDR1 is SGHRS and CDR2 is YFSETQ. CDR3 sequence reads: CASSLDSGTGLDTQYF. CDR3 DNA sequence: TGCGCCAGCAGCTTGGATTCCGGGACAGGGTTGGATACGCAGTATTTT.

V usage is TRBV9 and J usage is TRBJ2-3; the D gene could be TRBD1 or TRBD2 (5 bases each). The CDR3 contains 13 residues. Germline CDR1 and CDR2: SGDLS and YYNGEE. Trimming shortened V by 2 bases and J by 5 bases, and 9 bases separated the two germline ends. DNA of the CDR3: TGTGCCAGCAGCGTCGGGGCTGGAGATACGCAGTATTTT. Protein product: CASSVGAGDTQYF. The full variable domain, rest sourced from reference TRBV9 and TRBJ2-3, is DSGVTQTPKHLITATGQRVTLRCSPRSGDLSVYWYQQSLDQGLQFLIQYYNGEERAKGNILERFSAQQFPDLHSELNLSSLELGDSALYFCASSVGAGDTQYFGPGTRLTVL.

By proportion, this clone is medium-sized (0.01 to 0.1%). The chain carries TRBV11-3 and TRBJ1-1, with 8 bases aligning to TRBD1. Trimming removed 0 bases from V and 4 bases from J; junction bases left unmatched: 4. The CDR3 covers 15 residues. The germline V gene encodes CDR1 SGHNT and CDR2 YENEEA. CDR3 sequence reads: CASSLDLTGATEAFF. DNA of the CDR3: TGTGCCAGCAGCTTAGATCTGACAGGGGCCACTGAAGCTTTCTTT.

In nucleotides, the CDR3 is TGTGCCAGCAGTTTTCGGACAGGGGAGGGCTACACCTTC. Residues: CASSFRTGEGYTF. The V and J genes are TRBV27 and TRBJ1-2; 9 nucleotides match TRBD1. The V and J ends lost 3 bases and 8 bases, in that order; junction bases with no gene match: 4. Germline V gene data show CDR1 as MNHEY and CDR2 as SMNVEV (reference sequence). CDR3 length: 13 amino acids.